This TCR beta chain comes out of a study of metastatic and nonmetastatic thyroid tumors (dated by TCRdb to 2019 to 2021). Looking at the study overall: For patients with malignant and with benign thyroid disease, the researchers compared repertoires between peripheral blood samples and tumor or nodule tissue samples. The full study reports these points: In both blood and tumor samples, malignant tumors were reported to have significantly higher TCR beta diversity than benign nodules.

Ends trimmed: V by 5 bases, J by 2 bases; bases unmatched to a gene: 10. There are 16 amino acids in the CDR3, from cysteine to phenylalanine inclusive. Only CDR3 DNA remains: 48 bases, in frame from the first base. As encoded in the germline V gene, CDR1 is LGHNA while CDR2 is YNFKEQ. No patient had received any treatment before thyroid surgery. The study retrospectively analysed patient clinical samples collected from about 2012 to 2019 using T-cell receptor beta sequencing. As concerns this clone: The antigen this receptor binds is unknown. The record has no base qualities; no much larger clone is one base away.

Library preparation employed PCR. The instrument given in TCRdb is Illumina HiSeq 4000. The TCR beta-chain CDR3 region of each patient was profiled by high-throughput sequencing. The original methods were these. The researchers built a classifier to tell apart papillary thyroid cancer patients with distant metastasis, based on CDR3 differences among clinicopathological groups. The Shannon index was used to measure repertoire diversity, and the Morisita-Horn index was used to measure how similar tumor and blood repertoires were. The raw public reads went through TCRdb reprocessing: fastp at Q25, MiXCR clone calling, in-frame beta chains kept. For this entry, the V and J calls and clone size follow TCRdb and not the study's own pipeline. This sample comprises about 10,000 clones, around 33% of them detected only once. The ten biggest clones cover about 4.4% of the sample.

This sequence originates from a female donor with papillary thyroid cancer or a benign thyroid nodule (not recorded which). Some clones in this sample may be carry-over from other donors' samples. In this chain, TRBV4-2 is recombined with TRBJ2-3; 7 bases in between match TRBD1. Sequencing was carried out using tumor tissue. The CDR3: CASSTRQGTHTDTQYF. The DNA reads TGTGCCAGCAGCACACGACAGGGAACACACACAGATACGCAGTATTTT.